Each of the 2 T cell receptor beta chains below was sequenced from the same sample in a study of blood T cell repertoires in COVID-19. Produced via immunoSEQ multiplex PCR; TCRdb's table is partial and in-frame only. This table has about 89,000 clones, 75% to 85% appearing once. Material for sequencing was peripheral blood. The receptors were gathered from a woman aged 80 or older with acute or convalescent COVID-19.

J is TRBJ2-5 and V is TRBV5-1; D may be TRBD2 (5 bases). This CDR3 is built from 15 residues. V dropped 6 bases and J dropped 5 bases, with 20 bases sitting between them. Looked up from germline, CDR1 is SGHRS and CDR2 is YFSETQ. CDR3 residues: CASTSGPGSLETQYF. CDR3 nucleotide sequence: TGCGCCAGCACCTCCGGACCGGGGTCCTTGGAGACCCAGTACTTC.

The chain recombines TRBV14 with TRBJ2-1; TRBD2 is a possible D gene (6 bases). CDR1 and CDR2 (germline): SGHDN, FVKESK. The ends were cut back, 1 base at V and 6 bases at J, with 16 bases in the middle. The length of the CDR3 is 16 residues. CDR3: CASSQVRGTGPNEQFF. CDR3 sequence (DNA): TGTGCCAGCAGCCAAGTGCGGGGAACCGGACCCAATGAGCAGTTCTTC.